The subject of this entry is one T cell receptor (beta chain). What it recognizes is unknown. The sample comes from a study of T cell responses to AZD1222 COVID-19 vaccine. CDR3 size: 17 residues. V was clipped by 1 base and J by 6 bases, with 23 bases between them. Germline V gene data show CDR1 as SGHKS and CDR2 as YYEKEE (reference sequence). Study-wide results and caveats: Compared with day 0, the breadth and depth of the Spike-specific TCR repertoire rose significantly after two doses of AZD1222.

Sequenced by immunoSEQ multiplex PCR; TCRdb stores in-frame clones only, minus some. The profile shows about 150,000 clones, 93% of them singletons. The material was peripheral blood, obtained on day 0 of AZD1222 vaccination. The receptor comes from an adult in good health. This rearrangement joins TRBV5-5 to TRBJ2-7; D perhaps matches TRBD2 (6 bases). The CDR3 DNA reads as TGTGCCAGCAGCTTGCAGGACCGGGACTCTATATGGATCGAGCAGTACTTC. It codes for CASSLQDRDSIWIEQYF.